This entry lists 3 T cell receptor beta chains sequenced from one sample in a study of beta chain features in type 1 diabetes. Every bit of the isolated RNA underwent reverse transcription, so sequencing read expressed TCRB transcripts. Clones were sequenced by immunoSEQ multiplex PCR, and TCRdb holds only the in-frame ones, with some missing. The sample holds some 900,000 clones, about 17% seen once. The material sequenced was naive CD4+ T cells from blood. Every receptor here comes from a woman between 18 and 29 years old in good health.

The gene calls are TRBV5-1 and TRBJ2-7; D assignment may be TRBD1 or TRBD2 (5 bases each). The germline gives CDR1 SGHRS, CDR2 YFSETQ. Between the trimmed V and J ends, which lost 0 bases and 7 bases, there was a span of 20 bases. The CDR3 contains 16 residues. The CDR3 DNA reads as TGCGCCAGCAGCTTGGTGATTGGGGGACGGGCGGAAGAGCAGTACTTC. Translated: CASSLVIGGRAEEQYF.

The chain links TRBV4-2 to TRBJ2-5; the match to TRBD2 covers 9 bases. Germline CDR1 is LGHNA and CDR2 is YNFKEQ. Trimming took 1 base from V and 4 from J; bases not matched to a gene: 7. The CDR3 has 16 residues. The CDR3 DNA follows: TGTGCCAGCAGCCAAGCCCCCCTAGCGGGACCAGAGACCCAGTACTTC. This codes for CASSQAPLAGPETQYF.

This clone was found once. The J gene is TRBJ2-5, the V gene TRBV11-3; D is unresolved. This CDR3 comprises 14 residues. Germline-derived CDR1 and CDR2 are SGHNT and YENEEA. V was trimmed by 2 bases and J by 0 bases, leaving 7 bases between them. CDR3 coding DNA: TGTGCCAGCAGCTTATCCGACCACCAAGAGACCCAGTACTTC. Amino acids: CASSLSDHQETQYF.